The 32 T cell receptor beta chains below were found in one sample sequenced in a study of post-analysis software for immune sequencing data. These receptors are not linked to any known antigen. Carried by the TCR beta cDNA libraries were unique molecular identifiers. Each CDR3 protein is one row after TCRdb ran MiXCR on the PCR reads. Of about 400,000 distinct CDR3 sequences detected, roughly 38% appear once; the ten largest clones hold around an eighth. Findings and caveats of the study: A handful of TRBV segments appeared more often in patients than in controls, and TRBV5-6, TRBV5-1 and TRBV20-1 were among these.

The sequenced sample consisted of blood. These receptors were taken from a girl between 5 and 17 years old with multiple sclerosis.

Written as DNA, the CDR3 is TGTGCCAGCAGTCAAACTAGCGGCGCAGAGACCCAGTACTTC. Translated, it gives CASSQTSGAETQYF. The chain uses TRBV2 and TRBJ2-5, with 8 bases aligning to TRBD2. Trimming took 5 bases from V and 4 from J; bases not matched to a gene: 6. The CDR3 runs to 14 residues. Germline CDR1 is SNHLY and CDR2 is FYNNEI. The full variable domain, completed using reference TRBV2 and TRBJ2-5, is EPEVTQTPSHQVTQMGQEVILRCVPISNHLYFYWYRQILGQKVEFLVSFYNNEISEKSEIFDDQFSVERPDGSNFTLKIRSTKLEDSAMYFCASSQTSGAETQYFGPGTRLLVL.

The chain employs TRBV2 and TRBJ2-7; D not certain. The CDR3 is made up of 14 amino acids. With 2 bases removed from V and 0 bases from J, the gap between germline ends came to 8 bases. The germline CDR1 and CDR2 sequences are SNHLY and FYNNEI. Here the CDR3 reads CASSESRNSYEQYF. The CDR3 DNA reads TGTGCCAGCAGTGAAAGTCGAAACTCCTACGAGCAGTACTTC. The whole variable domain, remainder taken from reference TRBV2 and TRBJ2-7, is EPEVTQTPSHQVTQMGQEVILRCVPISNHLYFYWYRQILGQKVEFLVSFYNNEISEKSEIFDDQFSVERPDGSNFTLKIRSTKLEDSAMYFCASSESRNSYEQYFGPGTRLTVT.

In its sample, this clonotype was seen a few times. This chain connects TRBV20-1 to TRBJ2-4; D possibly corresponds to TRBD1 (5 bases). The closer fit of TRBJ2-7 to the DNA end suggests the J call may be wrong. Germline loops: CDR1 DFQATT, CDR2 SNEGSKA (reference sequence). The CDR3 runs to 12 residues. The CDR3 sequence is CSASETAHEQYF. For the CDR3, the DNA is TGCAGTGCCAGCGAGACAGCCCACGAGCAGTACTTC.

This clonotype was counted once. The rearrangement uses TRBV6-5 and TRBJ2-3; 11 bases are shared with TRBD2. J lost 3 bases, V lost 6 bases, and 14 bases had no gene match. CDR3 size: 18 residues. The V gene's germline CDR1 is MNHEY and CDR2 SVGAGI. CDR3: CASSLNPGTSGYTDTQYF. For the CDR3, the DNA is TGTGCCAGCAGCTTAAATCCCGGGACTAGCGGATATACAGATACGCAGTATTTT.

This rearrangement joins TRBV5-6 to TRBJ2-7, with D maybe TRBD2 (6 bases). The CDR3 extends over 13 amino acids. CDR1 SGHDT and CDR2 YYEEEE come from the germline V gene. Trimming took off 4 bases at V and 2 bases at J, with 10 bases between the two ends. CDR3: CASSRGTPYEQYF. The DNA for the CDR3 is TGTGCCAGCAGCCGCGGGACCCCCTACGAGCAGTACTTC.

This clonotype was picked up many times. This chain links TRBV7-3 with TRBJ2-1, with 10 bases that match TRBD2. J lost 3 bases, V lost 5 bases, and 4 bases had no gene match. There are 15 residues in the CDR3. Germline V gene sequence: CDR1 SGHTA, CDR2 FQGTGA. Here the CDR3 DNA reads TGTGCCAGCAGCGTGGCTAGCGGGGGCTACAATGAGCAGTTCTTC. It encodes CASSVASGGYNEQFF. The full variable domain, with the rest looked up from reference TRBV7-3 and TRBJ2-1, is GAGVSQTPSNKVTEKGKYVELRCDPISGHTALYWYRQSLGQGPEFLIYFQGTGAADDSGLPNDRFFAVRPEGSVSTLKIQRTERGDSAVYLCASSVASGGYNEQFFGPGTRLTVL.

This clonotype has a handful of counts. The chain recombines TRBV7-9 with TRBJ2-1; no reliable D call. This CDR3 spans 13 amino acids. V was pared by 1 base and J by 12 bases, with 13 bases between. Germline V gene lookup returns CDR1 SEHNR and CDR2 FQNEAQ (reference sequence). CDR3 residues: CASSLVPVDGQFF. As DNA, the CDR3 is TGTGCCAGCAGCTTAGTTCCCGTCGACGGGCAGTTCTTC.

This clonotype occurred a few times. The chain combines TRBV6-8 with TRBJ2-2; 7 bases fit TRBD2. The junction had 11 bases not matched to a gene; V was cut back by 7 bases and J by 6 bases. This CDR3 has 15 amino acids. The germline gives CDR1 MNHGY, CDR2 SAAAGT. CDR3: CASTRRDYSPGELFF. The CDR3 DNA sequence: TGTGCCAGCACTAGGAGGGACTACTCCCCCGGGGAGCTGTTTTTT.

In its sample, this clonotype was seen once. The CDR3 DNA reads TGTGCCAGCAGTTACAACGGGTACGGCAATCAGCCCCAGCATTTT. It codes for CASSYNGYGNQPQHF. This chain joins TRBV6-5 and TRBJ1-5; D call uncertain. The V gene's germline CDR1 is MNHEY and CDR2 SVGAGI. V lost 2 bases to trimming and J lost 2 bases, with 10 bases between them. This CDR3 is 15 amino acids long.

CDR3 residues: CASSKSGAFSYNEQFF. CDR3 in DNA: TGTGCCAGCAGCAAATCGGGGGCTTTCTCCTACAATGAGCAGTTCTTC. V and J are TRBV21-1 and TRBJ2-1; the table's D gene call, TRBD1, was not cross checked with the DNA. TRBV21-1 is tagged as a pseudogene. The CDR3 spans 16 residues.

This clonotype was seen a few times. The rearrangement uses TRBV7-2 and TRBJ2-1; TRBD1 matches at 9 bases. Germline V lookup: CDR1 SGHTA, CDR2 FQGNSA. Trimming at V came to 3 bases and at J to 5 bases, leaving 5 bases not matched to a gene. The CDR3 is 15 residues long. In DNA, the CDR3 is TGTGCCAGCAGCTTCCCCGGGACAGGGAACAATGAGCAGTTCTTC. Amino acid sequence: CASSFPGTGNNEQFF.

CDR3 amino acids: CASSLPPSETQYF. The DNA for the CDR3 is TGTGCCAGCAGCTTGCCACCATCGGAGACCCAGTACTTC. V gene TRBV5-4 combines with J gene TRBJ2-5, with no clear D. V was cut by 1 base and J by 5 bases, with 9 bases left in between. Germline loops: CDR1 SGHNT, CDR2 YYREEE (reference sequence). CDR3 length equals 13 residues.

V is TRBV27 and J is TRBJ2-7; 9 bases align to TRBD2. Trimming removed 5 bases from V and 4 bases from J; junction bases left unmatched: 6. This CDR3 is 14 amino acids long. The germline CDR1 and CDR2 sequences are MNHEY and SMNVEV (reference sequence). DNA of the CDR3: TGTGCCAGCAGTATACTAGCGGGTGATTACGAGCAGTACTTC. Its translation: CASSILAGDYEQYF.

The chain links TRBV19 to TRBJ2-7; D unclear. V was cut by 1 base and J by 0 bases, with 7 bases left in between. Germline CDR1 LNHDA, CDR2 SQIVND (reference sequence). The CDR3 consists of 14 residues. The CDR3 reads CASSIGDGSYEQYF. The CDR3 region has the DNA TGTGCCAGTAGTATAGGTGACGGCTCCTACGAGCAGTACTTC.

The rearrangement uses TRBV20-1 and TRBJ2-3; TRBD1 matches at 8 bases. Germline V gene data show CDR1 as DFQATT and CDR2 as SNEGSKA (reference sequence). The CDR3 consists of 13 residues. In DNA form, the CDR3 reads TGCAGCGCGGACAGGGCCCCCACAGATACGCAGTATTTT. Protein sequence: CSADRAPTDTQYF.

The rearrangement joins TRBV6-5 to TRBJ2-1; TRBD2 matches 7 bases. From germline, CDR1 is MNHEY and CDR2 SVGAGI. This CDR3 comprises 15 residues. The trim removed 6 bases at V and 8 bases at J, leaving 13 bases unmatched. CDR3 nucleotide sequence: TGTGCCAGCAGCCCCGGACTAGGTATAGGGTATGAGCAGTTCTTC. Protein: CASSPGLGIGYEQFF.

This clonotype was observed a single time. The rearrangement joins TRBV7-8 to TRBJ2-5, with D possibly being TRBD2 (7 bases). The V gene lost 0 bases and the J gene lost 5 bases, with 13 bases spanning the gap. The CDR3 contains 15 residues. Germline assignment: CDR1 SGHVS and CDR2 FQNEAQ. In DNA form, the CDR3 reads TGTGCCAGCAGCTTAGCCGCCAGGGGAGGGGAGACCCAGTACTTC. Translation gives CASSLAARGGETQYF.

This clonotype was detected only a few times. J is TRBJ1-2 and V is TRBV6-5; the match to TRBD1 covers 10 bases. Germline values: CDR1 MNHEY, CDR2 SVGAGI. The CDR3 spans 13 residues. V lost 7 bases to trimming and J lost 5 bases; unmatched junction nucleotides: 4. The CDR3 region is CASTLGQGYGYTF. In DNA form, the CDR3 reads TGTGCCAGCACCCTGGGACAGGGGTATGGCTACACCTTC.

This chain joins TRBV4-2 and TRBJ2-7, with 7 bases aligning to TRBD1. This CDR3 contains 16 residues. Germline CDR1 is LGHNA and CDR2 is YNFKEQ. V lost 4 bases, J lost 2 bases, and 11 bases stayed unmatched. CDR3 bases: TGTGCCAGCAGCCGAAACCGGGACAGTCTCCCCTACGAGCAGTACTTC. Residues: CASSRNRDSLPYEQYF.

CDR3 in amino acids: CASSLTGGIRETQYF. CDR3 coding DNA: TGTGCCAGCAGTTTAACGGGGGGGATTAGAGAGACCCAGTACTTC. This rearrangement joins TRBV7-2 to TRBJ2-5, with 8 bases matching TRBD2. Germline V gene data show CDR1 as SGHTA and CDR2 as FQGNSA. The CDR3 is 15 amino acids. The trim removed 6 bases at V and 4 bases at J, leaving 10 bases unmatched.

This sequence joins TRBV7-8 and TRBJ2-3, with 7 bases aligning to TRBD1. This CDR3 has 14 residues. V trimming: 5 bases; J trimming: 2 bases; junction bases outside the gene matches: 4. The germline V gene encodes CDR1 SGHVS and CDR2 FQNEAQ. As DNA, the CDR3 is TGTGCCAGCAGCGACAGGGACCACACAGATACGCAGTATTTT. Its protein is CASSDRDHTDTQYF. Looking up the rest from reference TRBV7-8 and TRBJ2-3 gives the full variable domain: GAGVSQSPRYKVAKRGQDVALRCDPISGHVSLFWYQQALGQGPEFLTYFQNEAQLDKSGLPSDRFFAERPEGSVSTLKIQRTQQEDSAVYLCASSDRDHTDTQYFGPGTRLTVL.

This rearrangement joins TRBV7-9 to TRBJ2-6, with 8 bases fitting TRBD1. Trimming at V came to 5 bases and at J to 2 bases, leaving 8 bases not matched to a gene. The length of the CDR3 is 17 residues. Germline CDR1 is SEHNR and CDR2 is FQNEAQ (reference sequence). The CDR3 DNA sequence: TGTGCCAGCAGCCCTTTGGACAGGGCTGCTGGGGCCAACGTCCTGACTTTC. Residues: CASSPLDRAAGANVLTF.

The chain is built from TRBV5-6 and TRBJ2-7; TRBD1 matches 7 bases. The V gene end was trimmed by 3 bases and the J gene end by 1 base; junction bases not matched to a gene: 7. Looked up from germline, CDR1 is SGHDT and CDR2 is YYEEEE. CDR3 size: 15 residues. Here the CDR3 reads CASSSGTAYSYEQYF. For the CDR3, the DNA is TGTGCCAGCAGCTCCGGGACAGCCTATTCCTACGAGCAGTACTTC.

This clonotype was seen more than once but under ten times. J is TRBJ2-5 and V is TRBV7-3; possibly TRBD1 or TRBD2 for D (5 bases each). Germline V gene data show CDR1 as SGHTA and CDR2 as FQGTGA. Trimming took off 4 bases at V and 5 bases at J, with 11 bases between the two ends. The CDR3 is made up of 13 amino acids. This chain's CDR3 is CASSSVEGETQYF. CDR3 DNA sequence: TGTGCCAGCAGCTCAGTTGAGGGGGAGACCCAGTACTTC.

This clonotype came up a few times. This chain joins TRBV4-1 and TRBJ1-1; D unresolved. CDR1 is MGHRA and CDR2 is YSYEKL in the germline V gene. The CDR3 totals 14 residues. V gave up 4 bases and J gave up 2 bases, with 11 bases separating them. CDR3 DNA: TGCGCCAGCAGCCCAGTTTCGGTAAACACTGAAGCTTTCTTT. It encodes CASSPVSVNTEAFF.

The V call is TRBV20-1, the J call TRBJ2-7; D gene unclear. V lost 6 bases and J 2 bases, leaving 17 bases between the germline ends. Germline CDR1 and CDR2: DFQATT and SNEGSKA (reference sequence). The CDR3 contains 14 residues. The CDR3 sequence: CSALSASQTYEQYF. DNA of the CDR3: TGCAGTGCCTTGTCCGCCTCCCAAACCTACGAGCAGTACTTC.

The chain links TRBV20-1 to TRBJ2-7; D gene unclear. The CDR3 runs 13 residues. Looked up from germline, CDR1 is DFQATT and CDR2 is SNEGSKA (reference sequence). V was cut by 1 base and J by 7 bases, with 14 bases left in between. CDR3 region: CSARVTSTREQYF. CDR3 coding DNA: TGCAGTGCTAGAGTAACCAGTACTCGGGAGCAGTACTTC.

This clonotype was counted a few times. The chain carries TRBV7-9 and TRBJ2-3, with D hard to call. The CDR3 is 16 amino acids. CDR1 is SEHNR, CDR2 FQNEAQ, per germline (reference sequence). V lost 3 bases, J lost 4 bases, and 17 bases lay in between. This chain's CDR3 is CASSLGRPSLPDTQYF. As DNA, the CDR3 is TGTGCCAGCAGCTTGGGCAGGCCATCGTTGCCAGATACGCAGTATTTT.

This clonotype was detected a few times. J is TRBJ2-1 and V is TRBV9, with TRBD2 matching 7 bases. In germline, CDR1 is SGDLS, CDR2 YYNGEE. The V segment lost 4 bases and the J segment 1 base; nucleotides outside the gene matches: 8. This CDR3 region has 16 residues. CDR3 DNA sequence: TGTGCCAGCAGCCCCCGTGGGGGAGGGTCCTACAATGAGCAGTTCTTC. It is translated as CASSPRGGGSYNEQFF.

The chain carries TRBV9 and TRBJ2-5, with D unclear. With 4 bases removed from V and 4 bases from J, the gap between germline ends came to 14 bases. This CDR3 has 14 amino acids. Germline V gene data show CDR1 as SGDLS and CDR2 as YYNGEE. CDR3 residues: CASSPTPSIETQYF. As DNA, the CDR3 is TGTGCCAGCAGCCCAACTCCCAGTATAGAGACCCAGTACTTC.

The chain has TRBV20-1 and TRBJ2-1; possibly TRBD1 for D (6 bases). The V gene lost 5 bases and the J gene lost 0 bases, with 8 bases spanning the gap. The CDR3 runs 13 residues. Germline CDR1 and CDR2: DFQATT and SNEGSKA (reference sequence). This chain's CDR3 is CSAGGPSYNEQFF. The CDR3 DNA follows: TGCAGTGCTGGGGGCCCCTCCTACAATGAGCAGTTCTTC.

CDR3 nucleotides: TGTGCCAGCAGCGGATCAGCGAACACCGGGGAGCTGTTTTTT. Translating gives CASSGSANTGELFF. This rearrangement joins TRBV9 to TRBJ2-2, with D unresolved. CDR1 and CDR2 from the germline V gene are SGDLS and YYNGEE. V lost 3 bases and J 0 bases, leaving 6 bases between the germline ends. This CDR3 region has 14 residues.